The T cell receptor beta chain under discussion was sequenced for a study of T cell repertoires in cytomegalovirus infection. Study overall: Both a matching HLA type and CMV infection were indicated by public TCR beta signatures.

TCRdb independently ran MiXCR on the reads; one entry per CDR3 protein. In the table there are about 680,000 distinct CDR3 sequences, 24% of which are singletons. This clonotype was seen more than once but under ten times. Its matching antigen is unknown. Study results and limitations: HLA-C-restricted CMV clonotypes gave the most frequent clonotype in two of eight donors.

The sample taken for sequencing was CD8+ T cells from PBMCs. The clonotype originates from a human donor in good health (CMV status not recorded). Some clones in this sample may be carry-over from other donors' samples.

The CDR3, as DNA: TGTGCCAGCAGCACCATGACAGGGAGCGAGCAGTTCTTC. It translates to CASSTMTGSEQFF. This sequence joins TRBV7-9 and TRBJ2-1; 7 bases are shared with TRBD1. Germline V gene sequence: CDR1 SEHNR, CDR2 FQNEAQ (reference sequence). The CDR3 extends over 13 amino acids. Germline trimming cut 5 bases from V and 10 bases from J; bases unmatched to any gene: 8.